Each of the 26 T cell receptor beta chains below was sequenced from the same sample in a study of cytomegalovirus exposure and HLA in healthy donors. The PCR contained 60 Vbeta and 13 Jbeta primers. Here immunoSEQ multiplex PCR was the method, and the copy in TCRdb shows in-frame clones only, minus some. The sample lists 160,000 or so clones; roughly four fifths were seen once. Sequencing was done on a sample of PBMCs. The receptors stem from a female donor in good health and CMV-seronegative.

A single count supports this clone. The rearrangement joins TRBV27 to TRBJ1-2; tentatively, D is TRBD1 (5 bases). CDR3 length equals 13 residues. CDR1 is MNHEY, CDR2 SMNVEV, per germline (reference sequence). Trimming pared 6 bases from V and 6 bases from J, leaving 14 bases between. DNA of the CDR3: TGTGCCAGCAGACGGGACTTTTTGGATGGCTACACCTTC. Translation gives CASRRDFLDGYTF.

The chain links TRBV10-3 to TRBJ2-1; 9 nucleotides agree with TRBD2. Germline V gene sequence: CDR1 ENHRY, CDR2 SYGVKD. The trim removed 0 bases at V and 8 bases at J, leaving 8 bases unmatched. The CDR3 covers 16 residues. CDR3 amino acids: CAISESGGGAVDEQFF. CDR3 bases: TGTGCCATCAGTGAGTCCGGCGGGGGGGCAGTAGATGAGCAGTTCTTC.

This chain joins TRBV9 and TRBJ1-5; 7 bases fit TRBD1. The germline V gene encodes CDR1 SGDLS and CDR2 YYNGEE. There are 15 residues in the CDR3. Trimming at V came to 0 bases and at J to 7 bases, leaving 7 bases not matched to a gene. CDR3 sequence reads: CASSVEGTTGQPQHF. For the CDR3, the DNA is TGTGCCAGCAGCGTAGAGGGGACGACAGGGCAGCCCCAGCATTTT.

The J gene is TRBJ2-3, the V gene TRBV11-2; TRBD2 agrees at 13 bases. Germline V gene data show CDR1 as SGHAT and CDR2 as FQNNGV. V was pared by 4 bases and J by 2 bases, with 3 bases of the junction left unmatched. This CDR3 is 16 amino acids long. The DNA of the CDR3 is TGTGCCAGCAGCTCTGGACTAGCGGGGGCCACAGATACGCAGTATTTT. Its translation: CASSSGLAGATDTQYF. The full variable domain, in which reference TRBV11-2 and TRBJ2-3 provide the parts outside the CDR3, is EAGVAQSPRYKIIEKRQSVAFWCNPISGHATLYWYQQILGQGPKLLIQFQNNGVVDDSQLPKDRFSAERLKGVDSTLKIQPAKLEDSAVYLCASSSGLAGATDTQYFGPGTRLTVL.

To note about this clone: The same CDR3 can be traced to other DNA sequences in this sample. The chain joins TRBV7-9 to TRBJ1-4; tentative D call: TRBD1 (5 bases). Germline V gene data show CDR1 as SEHNR and CDR2 as FQNEAQ (reference sequence). V was shortened by 1 base and J by 11 bases, with 11 bases between the two germline ends. CDR3 length: 13 amino acids. CDR3 residues: CASSLGWGEKLFF. The CDR3 coding sequence is TGTGCCAGCAGCTTAGGGTGGGGGGAGAAACTGTTTTTT. Filled out from reference TRBV7-9 and TRBJ1-4, the complete variable domain reads DTGVSQNPRHKITKRGQNVTFRCDPISEHNRLYWYRQTLGQGPEFLTYFQNEAQLEKSRLLSDRFSAERPKGSFSTLEIQRTEQGDSAMYLCASSLGWGEKLFFGSGTQLSVL.

The rearrangement joins TRBV30 to TRBJ1-1; D is uncertain. Germline loops: CDR1 GTSNPN, CDR2 SVGIG (reference sequence). Trimming removed 0 bases from V and 5 bases from J, with 16 bases in between. The CDR3 totals 15 residues. The CDR3 DNA sequence: TGTGCCTGGAGTGTAGGAGGGAGCGGTTCGACTGAAGCTTTCTTT. Residues: CAWSVGGSGSTEAFF.

The V gene is TRBV15, the J gene TRBJ2-7; possibly TRBD1 for D (7 bases). CDR3 length: 14 residues. V was shortened by 5 bases and J by 3 bases, with 14 bases between the two germline ends. Germline V lookup: CDR1 LNHNV, CDR2 YYDKDF (reference sequence). CDR3 region: CATSPRGDSYEQYF. The CDR3 region has the DNA TGTGCCACCAGCCCCCGCGGGGACAGCTACGAGCAGTACTTC.

This clone came up a few times. The chain recombines TRBV4-2 with TRBJ2-5, with TRBD2 matching over 14 bases. CDR1 is LGHNA, CDR2 YNFKEQ, per germline. The CDR3 totals 16 residues. V dropped 4 bases and J dropped 2; count of bases not matched to a gene: 3. The CDR3 bases are TGTGCCAGCAGCCGCGGACTAGCGGGGGGACAAGAGACCCAGTACTTC. Its protein is CASSRGLAGGQETQYF.

V gene TRBV5-5 combines with J gene TRBJ2-7; D remains ambiguous. The CDR3 extends over 14 amino acids. V was clipped by 0 bases and J by 3 bases, with 10 bases between them. CDR1 is SGHKS and CDR2 is YYEKEE in the germline V gene (reference sequence). The CDR3 loop is CASSLVDGYYEQYF. The CDR3 DNA is TGTGCCAGCAGCTTGGTTGACGGGTACTACGAGCAGTACTTC.

The J gene is TRBJ2-5, the V gene TRBV5-6; 9 nucleotides line up with TRBD2. In germline, CDR1 is SGHDT, CDR2 YYEEEE. The J segment lost 6 bases and the V segment lost 3 bases, leaving 12 bases of the junction unmatched. This CDR3 region has 16 residues. The CDR3 sequence: CASSSLLTSGGKTQYF. CDR3 DNA sequence: TGTGCCAGCAGCTCCCTGTTGACTAGCGGAGGGAAGACCCAGTACTTC.

The V call is TRBV6-5, the J call TRBJ2-3; TRBD1 aligns across 9 bases. The junction had 7 bases not matched to a gene; V was cut back by 0 bases and J by 6 bases. Per germline, CDR1 MNHEY and CDR2 SVGAGI. The CDR3 spans 16 residues. The CDR3 spells CASSYSGTGTTDTQYF. The CDR3 nucleotides read TGTGCCAGCAGTTACTCGGGGACAGGGACAACGGATACGCAGTATTTT.

A remark on this clone: An end of the junction does not agree with germline; a read error may underlie this. The chain employs TRBV15 and TRBJ2-5, with D maybe TRBD1 (6 bases). The CDR3 has 14 amino acids. Germline V CDR1 and CDR2: LNHNV, YYDKDF (reference sequence). The CDR3, as DNA: TGTGCCACCACCAGAAGGGGGTTCGGGGAGACCCAGTACTTC. Encoded protein: CATTRRGFGETQYF. Filled out from reference TRBV15 and TRBJ2-5, the complete variable domain reads DAMVIQNPRYQVTQFGKPVTLSCSQTLNHNVMYWYQQKSSQAPKLLFHYYDKDFNNEADTPDNFQSRRPNTSFCFLDIRSPGLGDTAMYLCATTRRGFGETQYFGPGTRLLVL.

CDR3 nucleotide sequence: TGTGCCAGCGGCCCGGGGGGGCGGACTGAAGCTTTCTTT. Translated: CASGPGGRTEAFF. V is TRBV4-2 and J is TRBJ1-1; D may be TRBD1 (6 bases). Germline loops: CDR1 LGHNA, CDR2 YNFKEQ. V lost 8 bases and J 5 bases, leaving 15 bases between the germline ends. CDR3 length: 13 residues.

V and J are TRBV15 and TRBJ2-1, with D possibly being TRBD2 (7 bases). Germline-derived CDR1 and CDR2 are LNHNV and YYDKDF (reference sequence). The CDR3 consists of 18 residues. Trimming removed 5 bases at V and 6 bases at J, with 26 bases between. CDR3 DNA sequence: TGTGCCACCAGCTGGAGGCCGGGGTCCTCGAGGGGGGGCAATGAGCAGTTCTTC. This gives the protein CATSWRPGSSRGGNEQFF.

There are a few counts of this clone. The chain carries TRBV7-2 and TRBJ1-4; tentative D call: TRBD1 (5 bases). V was trimmed by 4 bases and J by 0 bases, leaving 12 bases between them. This CDR3 spans 16 amino acids. Per the germline V gene, CDR1 is SGHTA and CDR2 is FQGNSA. The CDR3 reads CASSSDRQTTNEKLFF. CDR3 DNA sequence: TGTGCCAGCAGCTCGGACCGACAGACAACTAATGAAAAACTGTTTTTT.

This sequence joins TRBV2 and TRBJ1-1; 10 nucleotides align to TRBD1. Germline V gene lookup returns CDR1 SNHLY and CDR2 FYNNEI. This CDR3 spans 14 amino acids. Trimming took 7 bases from V and 6 from J; bases not matched to a gene: 8. Here the CDR3 DNA reads TGTGCCAGCATAAGGGACAGGGGTGTCCCTGAAGCTTTCTTT. Translation gives CASIRDRGVPEAFF.

The table lists this clone with a few counts. This chain connects TRBV9 to TRBJ2-6; TRBD1 aligns across 8 bases. V lost 4 bases to trimming and J lost 2 bases; unmatched junction nucleotides: 11. Germline assignment: CDR1 SGDLS and CDR2 YYNGEE. CDR3 length equals 18 residues. The CDR3 bases are TGTGCCAGCAGCACTACGACAGGGGTCGGCCCTGGGGCCAACGTCCTGACTTTC. Protein product: CASSTTTGVGPGANVLTF.

Worth noting for this clone: Other DNA sequences in this specimen translate into the identical CDR3. The chain has TRBV6-5 and TRBJ1-3, with D tentatively TRBD1 (6 bases). This CDR3 comprises 14 residues. CDR1 is MNHEY, CDR2 SVGAGI, per germline. The germline V and J ends were trimmed by 5 bases and 4 bases, with 12 bases remaining between them. The CDR3 reads CASSRTGSGNTIYF. The CDR3 nucleotides read TGTGCCAGCAGTCGCACAGGGAGCGGAAACACCATATATTTT.

In its sample, this clone was seen a few times. The chain uses TRBV7-9 and TRBJ2-1; TRBD2 aligns across 12 bases. This CDR3 comprises 15 residues. With 4 bases clipped from V and 4 bases from J, the junction kept 2 bases outside the gene matches. Looked up from germline, CDR1 is SEHNR and CDR2 is FQNEAQ (reference sequence). The CDR3 loop reads CASSSGTSGYNEQFF. CDR3 bases: TGTGCCAGCAGCTCCGGGACTAGCGGGTACAATGAGCAGTTCTTC.

J is TRBJ1-4 and V is TRBV5-1, with D perhaps matching TRBD1 (6 bases). Germline values: CDR1 SGHRS, CDR2 YFSETQ. The CDR3 spans 14 residues. Trimming left V 3 bases short and J 8 bases short, with 14 bases between. CDR3 nucleotides: TGCGCCAGCAGCTCCGGGACATTAATGGAAAAACTGTTTTTT. Protein: CASSSGTLMEKLFF.

Details on this clone: Other DNA sequences in the sample encode the same CDR3. The chain uses TRBV30 and TRBJ1-2, with D possibly matching TRBD1 (5 bases). Germline CDR1 is GTSNPN and CDR2 is SVGIG (reference sequence). V gave up 1 base and J gave up 3 bases, with 9 bases separating them. The CDR3 loop spans 13 amino acids. The CDR3 nucleotides are TGTGCCTGGAGTGCAGGGCTGGACTATGGCTACACCTTC. The encoded protein is CAWSAGLDYGYTF.

The chain recombines TRBV4-2 with TRBJ1-5; D possibly corresponds to TRBD1 (5 bases). V was clipped by 1 base and J by 3 bases, with 13 bases between them. In germline, CDR1 is LGHNA, CDR2 YNFKEQ. This CDR3 contains 16 residues. The DNA for the CDR3 is TGTGCCAGCAGCCAAGGCAGTGCAGGGCTCAATCAGCCCCAGCATTTT. Its translation is CASSQGSAGLNQPQHF.

The rearrangement joins TRBV10-3 to TRBJ2-7; 7 positions match TRBD2. The CDR3 totals 13 residues. Germline values: CDR1 ENHRY, CDR2 SYGVKD. With 10 bases clipped from V and 1 base from J, the junction kept 7 bases outside the gene matches. The CDR3 region is CATSGEGSYEQYF. For the CDR3, the DNA is TGTGCCACAAGCGGGGAAGGGTCCTACGAGCAGTACTTC.

The chain uses TRBV7-2 and TRBJ2-7; D is undetermined. The CDR3 spans 15 residues. Germline V gene sequence: CDR1 SGHTA, CDR2 FQGNSA. Between the trimmed V and J ends, which lost 2 bases and 4 bases, there was a span of 15 bases. The CDR3 sequence: CASSLRELVRYEQYF. For the CDR3, the DNA is TGTGCCAGCAGCTTACGTGAGCTAGTTAGGTACGAGCAGTACTTC.

This clone has only a few counts. This chain links TRBV27 with TRBJ1-5; possibly TRBD1 for D (6 bases). Trimming removed 5 bases at V and 5 bases at J, with 13 bases between. CDR1 is MNHEY and CDR2 is SMNVEV in the germline V gene (reference sequence). The CDR3 is 14 amino acids. The CDR3 bases are TGTGCCAGCAGTGGATCAGGGGTCCATCAGCCCCAGCATTTT. It encodes CASSGSGVHQPQHF.

This clone was picked up a small number of times. This chain uses TRBV7-3 with TRBJ2-7; TRBD1 matches at 9 bases. CDR3 length: 15 amino acids. Looked up from germline, CDR1 is SGHTA and CDR2 is FQGTGA. The ends lost 0 bases at V and 3 bases at J; junction bases unmatched: 3. This CDR3 reads CASSLTGQGNYEQYF. The CDR3 DNA reads TGTGCCAGCAGCTTAACGGGACAGGGCAACTACGAGCAGTACTTC.